This T cell receptor beta chain was sequenced in a study of shared clonotypes between healthy human individuals. In the case of this clone: The antigen remains unidentified.

The germline CDR1 and CDR2 sequences are SGDLS and YYNGEE. The CDR3 sequence is 12 residues long. V lost 0 bases and J 16 bases, leaving 11 bases between the germline ends. Study conclusions and caveats: What rarefaction showed was incomplete sorted-subset sequencing despite large depth.

Profiling relied on immunoSEQ multiplex PCR, and the TCRdb table lists in-frame clones only, not all of them. This sample yields millions of clones, of which just over 90% are seen a single time; over 0.12% belongs to the top ten. This rearrangement joins TRBV9 to TRBJ1-6; unclear D gene. The source material was naive CD4+ T cells sorted from blood. Specified subset: CD45RA+ positively selected. This TCR was recovered from a man aged 18 to 29 in good health. The CDR3 sequence is CASSVGSRELHF. The CDR3 nucleotides are TGTGCCAGCAGCGTAGGGTCAAGGGAACTCCACTTT.